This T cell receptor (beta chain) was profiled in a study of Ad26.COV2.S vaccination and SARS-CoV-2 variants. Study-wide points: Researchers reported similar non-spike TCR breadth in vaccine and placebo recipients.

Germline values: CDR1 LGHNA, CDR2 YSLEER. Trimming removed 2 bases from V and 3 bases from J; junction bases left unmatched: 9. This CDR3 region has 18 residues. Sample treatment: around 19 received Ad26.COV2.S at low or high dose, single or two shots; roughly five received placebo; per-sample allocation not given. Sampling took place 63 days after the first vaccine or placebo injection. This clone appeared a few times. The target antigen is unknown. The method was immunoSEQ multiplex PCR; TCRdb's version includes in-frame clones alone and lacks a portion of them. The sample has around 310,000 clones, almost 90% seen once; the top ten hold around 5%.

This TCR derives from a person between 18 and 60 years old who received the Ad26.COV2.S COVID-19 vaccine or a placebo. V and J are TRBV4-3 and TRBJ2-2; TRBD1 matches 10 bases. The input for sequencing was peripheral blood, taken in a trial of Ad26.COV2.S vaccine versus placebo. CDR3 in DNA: TGCGCCAGCAGCCAAAGGGGGTCCGGGACAGGGGACACCGGGGAGCTGTTTTTT. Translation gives CASSQRGSGTGDTGELFF.